This TCR beta chain was captured by sequencing in a study of cytomegalovirus exposure and HLA in healthy donors. This clone appeared a few times. Both 60 Vbeta primers and 13 Jbeta primers went into the PCR. Clones were read by immunoSEQ multiplex PCR, and TCRdb kept only the in-frame ones, dropping some. The sample has around 170,000 clones, roughly 72% seen once. Sequences were obtained from PBMCs. The TCR was taken from a man between 35 and 55 years old in good health and CMV-seronegative.

The CDR3 is CATSRGQGETEAFF. In nucleotides, the CDR3 is TGTGCCACCAGCAGAGGACAGGGGGAGACTGAAGCTTTCTTT. This sequence joins TRBV15 and TRBJ1-1; 9 positions match TRBD1. Germline-derived CDR1 and CDR2 are LNHNV and YYDKDF (reference sequence). J gave up 5 bases and V 1 base, and 2 bases lay outside the gene matches. CDR3 length: 14 amino acids.